This record covers a single T cell receptor (beta chain). Assay used: immunoSEQ multiplex PCR; TCRdb lists only in-frame clones, some missing. This repertoire shows 440,000 or so clones, about 88% found once; its top ten account for over 1.5%. The data originate from a study of Ad26.COV2.S vaccination and SARS-CoV-2 variants. Study information: Dosing was one shot or two shots 56 days apart.

Treatment reported: about 20 received Ad26.COV2.S at low or high dose, single or two shots; roughly 5 received placebo; per-sample allocation not given. Specimen acquisition occurred on day 63 following the initial vaccine or placebo injection. The specimen was peripheral blood, collected in a trial of Ad26.COV2.S vaccine versus placebo. The clonotype was recovered from a person between 18 and 59 years old who received the Ad26.COV2.S COVID-19 vaccine or a placebo.

CDR3 amino acids: CASSLTRGGATDTQYF. In DNA, the CDR3 is TGTGCCAGCAGTTTAACGAGAGGGGGCGCAACAGATACGCAGTATTTT. The V gene is TRBV6-5, the J gene TRBJ2-3; 7 nucleotides match TRBD1. Germline V gene data show CDR1 as MNHEY and CDR2 as SVGAGI. The CDR3 runs to 16 residues. Unmatched junction bases numbered 10, after V lost 4 bases and J lost 3 bases.